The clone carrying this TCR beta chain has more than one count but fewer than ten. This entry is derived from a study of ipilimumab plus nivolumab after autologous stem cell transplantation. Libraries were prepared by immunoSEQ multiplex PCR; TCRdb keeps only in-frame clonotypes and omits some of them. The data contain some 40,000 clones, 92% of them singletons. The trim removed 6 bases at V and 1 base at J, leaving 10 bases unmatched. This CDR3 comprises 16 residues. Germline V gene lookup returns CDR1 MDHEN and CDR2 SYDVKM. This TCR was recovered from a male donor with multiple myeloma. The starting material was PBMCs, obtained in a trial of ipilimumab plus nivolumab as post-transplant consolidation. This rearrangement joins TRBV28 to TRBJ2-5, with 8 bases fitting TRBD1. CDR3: CASSPDFTGGQETQYF. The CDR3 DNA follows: TGTGCCAGCAGCCCCGACTTTACAGGGGGCCAAGAGACCCAGTACTTC.